A single T cell receptor (beta chain) is shown here with its context. These data originate in a study of blood T cell repertoires in COVID-19. The wider study: Sites in the United States, Italy and Spain provided acute and convalescent COVID-19 samples. In each case, the material was cDNA or gDNA derived from T cells, B-cell-depleted T cells, or PBMCs.

Germline CDR1 LNHDA, CDR2 SQIVND (reference sequence). V was clipped by 4 bases and J by 5 bases; unmatched bases: 4. The CDR3 length is 14 residues. Repertoires were generated with immunoSEQ multiplex PCR, while TCRdb's copy carries only in-frame clones and drops some. The data contain tens of thousands of clones, 88% of them singletons. The chain uses TRBV19 and TRBJ1-2; 10 bases align to TRBD1. The sequence came from a woman in her thirties or forties who had recovered from COVID-19. Specimen: PBMCs or T cells enriched from blood (not recorded which). The CDR3 nucleotides read TGTGCCAGTAGTACCCGGGACAGGGGATATGGCTACACCTTC. It specifies CASSTRDRGYGYTF.